The 6 T cell receptor beta chains reported below all come from one sample, sequenced in a study of metastatic and nonmetastatic thyroid tumors. All patients reached thyroid surgery having received no treatment beforehand. TCRdb re-processed the PCR reads through MiXCR. The sample records tens of thousands of clones, roughly 12% being singletons. What was sequenced was blood. The receptors stem from a female donor with papillary thyroid cancer or a benign thyroid nodule (not recorded which). Some clones in this sample may be carry-over from other donors' samples.

This clone was found a few times. Possible read error: a much larger clone is one base away. The CDR3 does not close with the conserved phenylalanine or tryptophan, likely indicating a read error. The gene calls are TRBV6-2 or TRBV6-3 and TRBJ2-2; D unresolved. This CDR3 is built from 12 residues. Germline CDR1 and CDR2: MNHEY and SVGEGT. V gave up 8 bases and J gave up 0 bases, with 4 bases separating them. For the CDR3, the DNA is TGTGCCAGCTGGACGAACACCGGGGAGCTGTTTCTT. Translation: CASWTNTGELFL.

This clone was seen many times. The chain uses TRBV5-1 and TRBJ1-5, with a possible D match to TRBD1 (6 bases). CDR1 and CDR2 (germline): SGHRS, YFSETQ. This CDR3 contains 15 residues. V was trimmed by 0 bases and J by 5 bases, leaving 12 bases between them. For the CDR3, the DNA is TGCGCCAGCAGCTTGGCGGGACAAAACTATCAGCCCCAGCATTTT. Translation: CASSLAGQNYQPQHF.

As concerns this clone: One junction end disagrees with the germline gene, perhaps due to a read error. This sequence joins TRBV3-1 and TRBJ2-7; D ambiguous. The V gene's germline CDR1 is LGHDT and CDR2 YNNKEL (reference sequence). The CDR3 extends over 13 amino acids. This CDR3 is CASIQGSNCEQYF. CDR3 nucleotide sequence: TGTGCCAGCATCCAAGGCTCGAACTGCGAGCAGTACTTC.

This chain uses TRBV11-2 with TRBJ1-1; D might be TRBD1 (6 bases). Trimming left V 1 base short and J 8 bases short, with 14 bases between. The CDR3 contains 14 residues. Germline lookup yields CDR1 SGHAT and CDR2 FQNNGV. Here the CDR3 reads CASSLGGQSTEAFF. The CDR3 nucleotides read TGTGCCAGCAGCTTAGGCGGACAGTCAACGGAAGCTTTCTTT.

This clone came up many times. V gene TRBV25-1 combines with J gene TRBJ2-2, with D perhaps TRBD1 (5 bases). In germline, CDR1 is MGHDK, CDR2 SYGVNS. The CDR3 extends over 16 amino acids. Trimming left V 2 bases short and J 3 bases short, with 13 bases between. The CDR3 nucleotides are TGTGCCAGCAGTGAAGGGATAGGGGAATACACCGGGGAGCTGTTTTTT. Translation: CASSEGIGEYTGELFF. Complete variable domain (other parts from reference TRBV25-1 and TRBJ2-2): EADIYQTPRYLVIGTGKKITLECSQTMGHDKMYWYQQDPGMELHLIHYSYGVNSTEKGDLSSESTVSRIRTEHFPLTLESARPSHTSQYLCASSEGIGEYTGELFFGEGSRLTVL.

This clone came up many times. The J gene is TRBJ2-5, the V gene TRBV18, with no clear D. This CDR3 has 13 amino acids. Germline-derived CDR1 and CDR2 are KGHSH and LQKENI. The ends were cut back, 2 bases at V and 1 base at J, with 5 bases in the middle. CDR3 sequence: CASSPGFQETQYF. The CDR3 DNA sequence: TGTGCCAGCTCACCAGGGTTCCAAGAGACCCAGTACTTC.